This T cell receptor beta chain came from a study of T cell changes during pregnancy in multiple sclerosis. The method was immunoSEQ multiplex PCR; TCRdb's version includes in-frame clones alone and lacks a portion of them. The profile shows about 98,000 clones, about 91% of them singletons. The CDR3 is made up of 15 amino acids. Germline V gene data show CDR1 as MDHEN and CDR2 as SYDVKM. With 4 bases clipped from V and 2 bases from J, the junction kept 6 bases outside the gene matches. The sequenced sample was peripheral blood, obtained after pregnancy. The V call is TRBV28, the J call TRBJ2-7; TRBD2 matches 9 bases. The TCR comes from a female donor in good health, enrolled as a control in a pregnancy study. The CDR3 nucleotides are TGTGCCAGCAGTTCTAGCGGGATTACGACCTACGAGCAGTACTTC. Translation gives CASSSSGITTYEQYF.